This T cell receptor (beta chain) is drawn from a study of blood T cell repertoires in COVID-19. As originally analysed: Scientists estimated how many nucleated cells there were by amplifying reference gene primers. Profiling relied on immunoSEQ multiplex PCR, and the TCRdb table lists in-frame clones only, not all of them. V, J and clone size derive from that table, while D and trimming were established from the DNA sequence. This sample has approximately 260,000 clones; under 90% occur once, and the top ten carry roughly 1.8%. The germline CDR1 and CDR2 sequences are MNHEY and SMNVEV (reference sequence). Trimming took 0 bases from V and 3 from J; bases not matched to a gene: 5. This CDR3 comprises 16 residues.

Sample: PBMCs or T cells enriched from blood (not recorded which). This receptor was taken from a woman aged 55-75 years who had recovered from COVID-19. This rearrangement joins TRBV27 to TRBJ2-3; 8 positions match TRBD2. The CDR3 DNA reads as TGTGCCAGCAGTTTATCCCCGGGGGGGCGGACAGATACGCAGTATTTT. Its protein is CASSLSPGGRTDTQYF.